The T cell receptor beta chain described here comes from a study of blood T cell repertoires in COVID-19. Study at large: Samples representing acute and convalescent COVID-19 were sourced from the United States, Italy and Spain.

The germline V gene has CDR1 SGHRS and CDR2 YFSETQ. Unmatched junction bases numbered 5, after V lost 0 bases and J lost 2 bases. The CDR3 extends over 16 amino acids. In the original workflow: It was from reference gene primer amplification that nucleated cell counts were estimated. Assay: immunoSEQ multiplex PCR; the TCRdb copy retains only in-frame clones and omits some. Clone size and the V and J calls come from that table; the DNA yielded D and trimming. The sample yields about 200,000 clones, 87% seen once. Of note for this clone: Other DNA sequences in the same sample also yield this CDR3.

The sequence derives from a man in his sixties with active or convalescent COVID-19. Sequenced: peripheral blood. The rearrangement uses TRBV5-1 and TRBJ2-3, with 8 bases matching TRBD2. This CDR3 is CASSLGTSGNTDTQYF. The CDR3 nucleotides read TGCGCCAGCAGCTTGGGAACTAGCGGAAACACAGATACGCAGTATTTT.